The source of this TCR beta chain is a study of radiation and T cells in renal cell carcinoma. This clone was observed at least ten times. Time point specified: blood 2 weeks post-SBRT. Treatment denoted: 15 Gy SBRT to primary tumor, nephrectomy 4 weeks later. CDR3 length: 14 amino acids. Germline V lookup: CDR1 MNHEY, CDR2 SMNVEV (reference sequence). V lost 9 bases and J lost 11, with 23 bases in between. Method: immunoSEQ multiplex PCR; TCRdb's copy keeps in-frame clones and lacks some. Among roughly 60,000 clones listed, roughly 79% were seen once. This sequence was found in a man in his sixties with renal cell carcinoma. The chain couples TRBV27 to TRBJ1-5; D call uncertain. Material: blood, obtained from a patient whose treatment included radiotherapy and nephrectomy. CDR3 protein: CASSAGKGPLTQHF. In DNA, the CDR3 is TGTGCCAGTTCAGCCGGGAAGGGTCCGTTAACCCAGCATTTT.